The clone carrying this T cell receptor (beta chain) was detected ten times or more. Its antigen is not known. This entry comes from a study of CD8+CD57+ T cells in acquired aplastic anemia. About the research overall: An average of 3.2 ug of DNA was obtained from sorted CD4+ and CD8+ cells. Whole-study results and caveats: Common to patients and controls were roughly 30 CD8+ CDR3 sequences. In CD8+ cells, Simpson's diversity showed no significant difference between patients and controls.

Profiles of TCR beta VDJ and CDR3 were generated from a genomic DNA template. TCRdb redid the calling of the reads with MiXCR, one entry per CDR3 protein. Here the sample spans 80,000 or so distinct CDR3 sequences, less than 60% being singletons. CDR1 and CDR2 from the germline V gene are PRHDT and FYEKMQ (reference sequence). The CDR3 sequence is 11 residues long. With V trimmed by 5 bases and J by 6 bases, 0 bases remained unmatched. This TCR was sampled from a human donor in good health, serving as a control. The sample was sorted CD4+, CD8+, or CD8+CD57+ T cells (not recorded which) from PBMCs. V and J are TRBV13 and TRBJ1-1; 7 bases agree with TRBD1. The CDR3 region is CASSQGAEAFF. The CDR3 bases are TGTGCCAGCAGCCAGGGGGCTGAAGCTTTCTTT.